Following are 25 T cell receptor beta chains from one sample sequenced in a study of blood T cell repertoires in COVID-19. Measured with immunoSEQ multiplex PCR; TCRdb has only the in-frame clones, and not every one. The sample has roughly 250,000 clones; approximately 85% are singletons. Sequencing used PBMCs or T cells enriched from blood (not recorded which). These receptors originate from a young woman who had recovered from COVID-19.

The rearrangement uses TRBV5-4 and TRBJ1-1; D call uncertain. The ends were cut back, 0 bases at V and 11 bases at J, with 14 bases in the middle. The germline gives CDR1 SGHNT, CDR2 YYREEE (reference sequence). The CDR3 covers 13 residues. In DNA form, the CDR3 reads TGTGCCAGCAGCTTGGAAGAGCCCTCGTCGGCTTTCTTT. Its protein product is CASSLEEPSSAFF.

The chain carries TRBV19 and TRBJ1-1; 11 nucleotides match TRBD1. The trim removed 5 bases at V and 4 bases at J, leaving 9 bases unmatched. There are 16 residues in the CDR3. CDR1 and CDR2 (germline): LNHDA, SQIVND (reference sequence). CDR3 coding DNA: TGTGCCAGTAGTTTCTCCGGGACAGGGGGACTCACTGAAGCTTTCTTT. This gives the protein CASSFSGTGGLTEAFF.

The chain is built from TRBV14 and TRBJ2-7; D is undetermined. Deletions cut 4 bases from V and 5 bases from J, with 15 bases between. Germline V lookup: CDR1 SGHDN, CDR2 FVKESK. CDR3 length equals 14 residues. The CDR3 DNA is TGTGCCAGCAGCCGACCCCTAGTACCTGACGAGCAGTACTTC. It codes for CASSRPLVPDEQYF.

This clone was observed once. The J gene is TRBJ1-2, the V gene TRBV4-1; a possible D gene is TRBD1 (6 bases). Germline CDR1 is MGHRA and CDR2 is YSYEKL. Trimming took 3 bases from V and 2 from J, leaving 22 bases between them. The CDR3 covers 18 residues. Written as DNA, the CDR3 is TGCGCCAGCAGCCATCTCCGCGGGCTACAGGGCGAGAACTATGGCTACACCTTC. It translates to CASSHLRGLQGENYGYTF.

This clone was seen more than once but under ten times. The chain links TRBV2 to TRBJ2-2, with D maybe TRBD2 (6 bases). The CDR3 consists of 13 residues. V lost 9 bases and J lost 4, with 12 bases in between. CDR1 SNHLY and CDR2 FYNNEI come from the germline V gene. Here the CDR3 DNA reads TGTGCCAGATCCGGGACTCTCACCGGGGAGCTGTTTTTT. It yields the protein CARSGTLTGELFF.

The chain employs TRBV6-2 or TRBV6-3 and TRBJ1-1; TRBD1 is a possible D gene (6 bases). Germline CDR1 reads MNHEY; CDR2 reads SVGEGT. The ends were cut back, 4 bases at V and 1 base at J, with 10 bases in the middle. The CDR3 consists of 14 residues. The CDR3 sequence: CASSWGQPNTEAFF. Written as DNA, the CDR3 is TGTGCCAGCAGTTGGGGGCAGCCGAACACTGAAGCTTTCTTT.

The chain combines TRBV19 with TRBJ1-1, with TRBD1 as a possible D gene (6 bases). Germline V gives CDR1 LNHDA, CDR2 SQIVND (reference sequence). This CDR3 is built from 16 residues. Trimming removed 3 bases from V and 0 bases from J, with 14 bases in between. CDR3 sequence reads: CASSMSEGVVNTEAFF. CDR3 coding DNA: TGTGCCAGTAGTATGTCAGAGGGGGTTGTGAACACTGAAGCTTTCTTT.

This chain uses TRBV7-2 with TRBJ1-5, with D possibly TRBD1 on 5 matching bases. Trimming took 0 bases from V and 4 from J, leaving 16 bases between them. The germline CDR1 and CDR2 sequences are SGHTA and FQGNSA. This CDR3 has 17 residues. CDR3 loop: CASSLAHIVTGNQPQHF. The CDR3 DNA sequence: TGTGCCAGCAGCTTAGCGCATATTGTAACAGGAAATCAGCCCCAGCATTTT.

The gene calls are TRBV10-1 and TRBJ2-2, with D possibly matching TRBD2 (6 bases). CDR3 length: 12 amino acids. The V end lost 6 bases, the J end lost 6 bases, and 8 bases lay between the germline ends. In germline, CDR1 is WNHNN, CDR2 SYGVQD (reference sequence). The CDR3 sequence: CASSREAGELFF. The CDR3 DNA follows: TGCGCCAGCAGCAGGGAGGCCGGGGAGCTGTTTTTT.

This chain links TRBV6-5 with TRBJ1-1; weak D call: TRBD1 (6 bases). The ends were cut back, 6 bases at V and 0 bases at J, with 14 bases in the middle. Germline CDR1 is MNHEY and CDR2 is SVGAGI. This CDR3 is built from 15 residues. The DNA of the CDR3 is TGTGCCAGCAGATATCAGGGGTCCATGAACACTGAAGCTTTCTTT. Its translation is CASRYQGSMNTEAFF.

The rearrangement uses TRBV5-1 and TRBJ2-2, with 9 positions matching TRBD2. Germline V gene sequence: CDR1 SGHRS, CDR2 YFSETQ. The CDR3 runs to 16 residues. Unmatched junction bases numbered 4, after V lost 0 bases and J lost 4 bases. CDR3 nucleotides: TGCGCCAGCAGCTTGGGTCGTAGCGGGAGCACCGGGGAGCTGTTTTTT. The encoded protein is CASSLGRSGSTGELFF.

A few counts support this clone. The J gene is TRBJ1-2, the V gene TRBV4-1; 10 nucleotides align to TRBD1. V was clipped by 4 bases and J by 6 bases; unmatched bases: 2. CDR1 is MGHRA and CDR2 is YSYEKL in the germline V gene. This CDR3 is 13 amino acids long. CDR3 amino acids: CASSPGTGDGYTF. The DNA for the CDR3 is TGCGCCAGCAGCCCCGGGACAGGGGATGGCTACACCTTC.

The genes are TRBV19 and TRBJ2-1; D is unclear. V gave up 8 bases and J gave up 0 bases, with 14 bases separating them. The CDR3 contains 15 residues. The germline V gene encodes CDR1 LNHDA and CDR2 SQIVND (reference sequence). CDR3 loop: CASDRGGSSYNEQFF. The CDR3 DNA sequence: TGTGCCAGTGATCGAGGCGGTAGCTCCTACAATGAGCAGTTCTTC. Looking up the rest from reference TRBV19 and TRBJ2-1 gives the full variable domain: DGGITQSPKYLFRKEGQNVTLSCEQNLNHDAMYWYRQDPGQGLRLIYYSQIVNDFQKGDIAEGYSVSREKKESFPLTVTSAQKNPTAFYLCASDRGGSSYNEQFFGPGTRLTVL.

V gene TRBV4-1 combines with J gene TRBJ1-2; 7 positions match TRBD1. The CDR3 has 15 residues. Per the germline V gene, CDR1 is MGHRA and CDR2 is YSYEKL. The V gene end was trimmed by 1 base and the J gene end by 2 bases; junction bases not matched to a gene: 4. CDR3 in amino acids: CASSQGATGNYGYTF. As DNA, the CDR3 is TGCGCCAGCAGCCAAGGTGCGACAGGGAACTATGGCTACACCTTC.

The chain carries TRBV7-8 and TRBJ1-5; 11 bases agree with TRBD1. This CDR3 is 17 amino acids long. V gave up 5 bases and J gave up 3 bases; unmatched junction bases: 9. Germline-derived CDR1 and CDR2 are SGHVS and FQNEAQ. The CDR3 DNA is TGTGCCAGCAGCCTAACCGGGACAGGGGGTAACAATCAGCCCCAGCATTTT. Its protein is CASSLTGTGGNNQPQHF.

The chain uses TRBV2 and TRBJ2-2; 9 bases agree with TRBD2. V lost 5 bases, J lost 0 bases, and 1 base stayed unmatched. CDR3 length equals 15 residues. Germline values: CDR1 SNHLY, CDR2 FYNNEI. CDR3 sequence: CASSPSGTNTGELFF. CDR3 coding DNA: TGTGCCAGCAGTCCTAGCGGGACGAACACCGGGGAGCTGTTTTTT.

This clone was counted only a few times. CDR3 nucleotides: TGTGCCAGTAGTCGAAACTACAGGGATGGCTACACCTTC. Translating gives CASSRNYRDGYTF. The chain joins TRBV19 to TRBJ1-2; possible D gene TRBD1, 6 bases. This CDR3 is built from 13 residues. From germline, CDR1 is LNHDA and CDR2 SQIVND (reference sequence). V shed 5 bases and J shed 6 bases, with 13 bases lying between them.

This clone has a single count. This chain links TRBV19 with TRBJ2-7; TRBD2 agrees at 7 bases. The CDR3 loop spans 15 amino acids. Trimming removed 4 bases from V and 3 bases from J; junction bases left unmatched: 9. Germline CDR1 LNHDA, CDR2 SQIVND (reference sequence). CDR3 coding DNA: TGTGCCAGTAGTACCCTAGCGGAGGGGAACTACGAGCAGTACTTC. It translates to CASSTLAEGNYEQYF.

The CDR3, as DNA: TGTGCCAGCACCCTGAAGGGGCCTCGGACTGAAGCTTTCTTT. Amino acid sequence: CASTLKGPRTEAFF. The chain has TRBV28 and TRBJ1-1, with a weak D call TRBD1 (5 bases). CDR1 MDHEN and CDR2 SYDVKM come from the germline V gene. V was pared by 7 bases and J by 5 bases, with 17 bases between. The CDR3 covers 14 residues.

This clone was detected once. The V call is TRBV3-1 (or the pseudogene TRBV3-2), the J call TRBJ2-3, with 7 bases aligning to TRBD2. The CDR3 runs to 13 residues. J was trimmed by 5 bases and V by 2 bases; bases with no gene match: 1. From germline, CDR1 is LGHDT and CDR2 YNNKEL (reference sequence). In nucleotides, the CDR3 is TGTGCCAGCAGCCAATGGGAGGGAGATACGCAGTATTTT. It translates to CASSQWEGDTQYF.

J is TRBJ1-1 and V is TRBV12-5; possibly TRBD1 for D (5 bases). CDR1 LGHNT and CDR2 FRNRAP come from the germline V gene. The CDR3 consists of 12 residues. V lost 1 base, J lost 7 bases, and 7 bases lay in between. The CDR3 sequence: CASGLEGFEAFF. The CDR3 nucleotides are TGTGCTAGTGGTTTGGAGGGGTTTGAAGCTTTCTTT.

J is TRBJ1-5 and V is TRBV27; D unclear. Germline CDR1 and CDR2: MNHEY and SMNVEV (reference sequence). This CDR3 has 12 residues. With 6 bases removed from V and 6 bases from J, the gap between germline ends came to 9 bases. The CDR3 here is CASSPGSQPQHF. The DNA of the CDR3 is TGTGCCAGCAGCCCGGGAAGTCAGCCCCAGCATTTT.

The V and J genes are TRBV15 and TRBJ2-7; the D is unclear. CDR1 and CDR2 from the germline V gene are LNHNV and YYDKDF (reference sequence). Trimming removed 0 bases at V and 3 bases at J, with 21 bases between. CDR3 length equals 18 residues. Here the CDR3 DNA reads TGTGCCACCAGCAGAGATCTGGTCCACCCCGATAGTTACTACGAGCAGTACTTC. It specifies CATSRDLVHPDSYYEQYF.

The chain recombines TRBV28 with TRBJ2-3; 14 nucleotides agree with TRBD2. CDR3 length: 16 residues. In germline, CDR1 is MDHEN, CDR2 SYDVKM. The CDR3 nucleotides read TGTGTTACAACGAGGACTAGCGGGAGGATAGCAGATACGCAGTATTTT. It codes for CVTTRTSGRIADTQYF.

The CDR3 DNA is TGTGCCAGCAGCCAAGGAGGGAGCGTGTTGGGCACTGAAGCTTTCTTT. Residues: CASSQGGSVLGTEAFF. The chain links TRBV14 to TRBJ1-1, with D uncertain. This CDR3 region has 16 residues. The V end was cut by 1 base, the J end by 4 bases, with 16 bases between. Germline loops: CDR1 SGHDN, CDR2 FVKESK.